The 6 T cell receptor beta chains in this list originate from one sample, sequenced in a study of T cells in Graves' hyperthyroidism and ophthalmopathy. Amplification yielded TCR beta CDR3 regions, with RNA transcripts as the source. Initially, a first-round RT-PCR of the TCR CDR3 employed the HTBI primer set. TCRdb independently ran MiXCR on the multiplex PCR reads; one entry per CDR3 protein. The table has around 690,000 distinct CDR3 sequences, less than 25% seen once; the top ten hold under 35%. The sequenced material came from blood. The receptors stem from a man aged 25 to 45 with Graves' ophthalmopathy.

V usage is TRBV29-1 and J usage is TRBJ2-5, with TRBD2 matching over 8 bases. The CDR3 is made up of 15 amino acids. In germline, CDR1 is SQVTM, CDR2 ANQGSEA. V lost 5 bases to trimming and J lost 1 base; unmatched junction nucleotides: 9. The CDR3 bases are TGCAGCGTTAGAACCTCGGCGGGGGGCCAAGAGACCCAGTACTTC. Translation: CSVRTSAGGQETQYF.

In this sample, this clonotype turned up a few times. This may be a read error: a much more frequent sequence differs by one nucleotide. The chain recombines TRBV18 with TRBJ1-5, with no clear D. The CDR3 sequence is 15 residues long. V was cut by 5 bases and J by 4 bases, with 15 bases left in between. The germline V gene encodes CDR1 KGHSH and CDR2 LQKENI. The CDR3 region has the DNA TGTGCCAGCTCATCTCGGACGGACTGGAATCAGCCCCAGCATTTT. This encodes CASSSRTDWNQPQHF.

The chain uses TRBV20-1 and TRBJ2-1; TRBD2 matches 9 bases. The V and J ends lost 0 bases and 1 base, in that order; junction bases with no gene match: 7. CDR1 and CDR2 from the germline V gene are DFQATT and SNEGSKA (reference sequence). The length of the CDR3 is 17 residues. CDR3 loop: CSARDRQTSGSYNEQFF. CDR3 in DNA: TGCAGTGCTAGAGATCGACAGACTAGCGGATCCTACAATGAGCAGTTCTTC.

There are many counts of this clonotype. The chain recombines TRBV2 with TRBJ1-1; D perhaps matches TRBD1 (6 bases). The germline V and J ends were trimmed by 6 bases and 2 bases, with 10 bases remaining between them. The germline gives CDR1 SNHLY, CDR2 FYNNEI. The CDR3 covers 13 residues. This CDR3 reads CASRGRGNTEAFF. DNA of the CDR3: TGTGCCAGCAGGGGCAGGGGAAACACTGAAGCTTTCTTT.

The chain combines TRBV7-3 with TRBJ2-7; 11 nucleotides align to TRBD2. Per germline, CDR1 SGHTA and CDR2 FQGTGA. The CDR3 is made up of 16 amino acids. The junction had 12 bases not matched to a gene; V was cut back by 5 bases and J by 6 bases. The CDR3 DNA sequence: TGTGCCAGCAGCGCCTCACCGGGACTAGCGGCTGGCGAGCAGTACTTC. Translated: CASSASPGLAAGEQYF.

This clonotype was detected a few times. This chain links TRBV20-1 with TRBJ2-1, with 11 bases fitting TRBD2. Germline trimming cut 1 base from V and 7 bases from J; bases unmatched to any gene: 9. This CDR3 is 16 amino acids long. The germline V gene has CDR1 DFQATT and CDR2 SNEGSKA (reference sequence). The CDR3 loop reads CSARVLPGLAVNEQFF. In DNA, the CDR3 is TGCAGTGCTAGAGTTCTACCGGGACTAGCGGTTAATGAGCAGTTCTTC.